A single T cell receptor beta chain is shown here with its context. The V gene's germline CDR1 is MNHEY and CDR2 SVGEGT. This CDR3 region has 13 residues. V lost 0 bases, J lost 6 bases, and 9 bases lay in between. These data come from a study of T cells in Graves' hyperthyroidism and ophthalmopathy. Among the patients, aged 18 to 65, hyperthyroidism was newly diagnosed and had lasted under 2 months. Clinical symptoms, serum thyroxine and TRAb, thyroid ultrasound and orbital computed tomography together formed the diagnostic basis. Amplification of TCR beta CDR3 regions used RNA as the template. Carried out on the TCR CDR3, a first-round RT-PCR used the HTBI primer set. From the multiplex PCR reads, TCRdb called clonotypes with MiXCR, one entry per CDR3 protein. Here the sample spans 650,000 to 850,000 distinct CDR3 sequences, 18% being singletons.

This sequence was found in a woman aged 50 to 60 with Graves' hyperthyroidism that later progressed to Graves' ophthalmopathy. The chain is built from TRBV6-2 or TRBV6-3 and TRBJ2-7; D gene unclear. Sequenced material: blood. CDR3: CASSYSSSREQYF. As DNA, the CDR3 is TGTGCCAGCAGTTACTCCAGTTCCCGCGAGCAGTACTTC.